This T cell receptor (beta chain) comes out of a study of control samples from healthy donors and cancer patients. TCRdb's copy holds only in-frame clones and misses some; the assay was immunoSEQ multiplex PCR. The table includes about 130,000 clones, over 90% detected once. The germline CDR1 and CDR2 sequences are SEHNR and FQNEAQ (reference sequence). Trimming removed 2 bases from V and 3 bases from J, with 13 bases in between. The CDR3 is 15 amino acids. V is TRBV7-9 and J is TRBJ1-1, with a possible D match to TRBD1 (5 bases). The sample consisted of PBMCs. This receptor was taken from a man between 60 and 70 years old with colorectal cancer. The CDR3 sequence is CASSLSGGPDTEAFF. CDR3 nucleotide sequence: TGTGCCAGCAGCTTATCGGGGGGTCCGGACACTGAAGCTTTCTTT.